This record looks at one T cell receptor (beta chain) sequence and its context. The antigen is unknown. This sample is drawn from a study of T cell responses to AZD1222 COVID-19 vaccine. Study-level information: Second-dose schedules of about 4 or about 12 weeks were combined. Points from the study as a whole: Variant regions that are unmutated are reportedly the target of nearly half of spike-specific TCRs. Vaccine-related CD4 TCRs covered spike, predominating at 160-218 and 743-854. Mostly white British, mostly female donors; authors suggested clonal diversity may be underestimated.

The CDR3 has 14 residues. Per germline, CDR1 LNHDA and CDR2 SQIVND (reference sequence). V dropped 5 bases and J dropped 7; count of bases not matched to a gene: 7. The data were produced by immunoSEQ multiplex PCR, yet TCRdb's version contains in-frame clones alone and is incomplete. The profile shows some 99,000 clones, roughly nine tenths of them singletons. The input for sequencing was peripheral blood, taken on day 0 of AZD1222 vaccination. V gene TRBV19 combines with J gene TRBJ1-2, with 10 bases lining up with TRBD1. This receptor was identified in an adult in good health. The CDR3, as DNA: TGTGCCAGTAGTCCGACAGGGGGCGCGCGTGGCTACACCTTC. This sequence encodes CASSPTGGARGYTF.